This T cell receptor (beta chain) was recorded in a study of cytomegalovirus exposure and HLA in healthy donors. Study-wide points: Cytomegalovirus status, reportedly, was diagnosed with high specificity and sensitivity by the classifier. The authors enumerated over 150 TCR beta chains as linked to cytomegalovirus. Rarity characterized most TCR sequences, yet some public TCRs appeared in many donors.

TCRdb's table, derived via immunoSEQ multiplex PCR, lists solely in-frame clones and lacks some. Altogether 180,000 or so clones are present, around nine tenths being singletons, with the ten largest covering 6% to 8%. Notes on this clone: Antigen: not known.

This CDR3 is 15 amino acids long. V dropped 9 bases and J dropped 2 bases, with 18 bases sitting between them. The V gene's germline CDR1 is LNHDA and CDR2 SQIVND (reference sequence). The donors were part of the validation cohort of 100 to 150 subjects. That cohort was separate from the first cohort, which comprised 500 to 850 subjects. The genes are TRBV19 and TRBJ2-3; D possibly corresponds to TRBD1 (8 bases). The sequenced sample consisted of PBMCs. The receptor was isolated from a young man in good health and CMV-seropositive. The CDR3 protein is CASDTGGGNTDTQYF. The CDR3 coding sequence is TGTGCCAGCGACACAGGGGGAGGGAACACAGATACGCAGTATTTT.